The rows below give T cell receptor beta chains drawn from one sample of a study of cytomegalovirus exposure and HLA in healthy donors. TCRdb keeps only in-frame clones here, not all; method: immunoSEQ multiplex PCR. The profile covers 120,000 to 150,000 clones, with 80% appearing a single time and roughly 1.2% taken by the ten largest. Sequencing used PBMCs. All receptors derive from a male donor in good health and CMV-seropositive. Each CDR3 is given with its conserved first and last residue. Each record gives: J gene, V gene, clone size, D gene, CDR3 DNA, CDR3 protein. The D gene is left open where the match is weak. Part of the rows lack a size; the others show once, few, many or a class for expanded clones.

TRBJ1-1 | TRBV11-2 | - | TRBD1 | TGTGCCAGCAGCTTTACAGGGGACACTGAAGCTTTCTTT | CASSFTGDTEAFF
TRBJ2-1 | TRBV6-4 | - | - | TGTGCCAGCAGTGACTCCGGGGTAGCGGATCACAATGAGCAGTTCTTC | CASSDSGVADHNEQFF
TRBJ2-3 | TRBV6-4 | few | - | TGTGCCAGCAGTGACTCGCGGGGTAGCGGCGCAGATACGCAGTATTTT | CASSDSRGSGADTQYF
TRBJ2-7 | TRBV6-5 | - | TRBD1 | TGTGCCAGCAGTGGGGACCGGGACAGAGCCTACGAGCAGTACTTC | CASSGDRDRAYEQYF
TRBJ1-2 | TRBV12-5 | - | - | TGTGCTAGTGGTGTCGACAGCAACTATGGCTACACCTTC | CASGVDSNYGYTF
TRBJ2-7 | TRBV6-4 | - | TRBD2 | TGTGCCAGCAGTGATTCTACTAGCGGGAGTACCCCACAGCAGTACTTC | CASSDSTSGSTPQQYF
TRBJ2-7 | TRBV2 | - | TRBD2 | TGTGCCAGCGGGACTAGCGGGAGGGATTACGAGCAGTACTTC | CASGTSGRDYEQYF
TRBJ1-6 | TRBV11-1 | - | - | TGTGCCAGCAGCCACGGTTCGGAGAATTCACCCCTCCACTTT | CASSHGSENSPLHF
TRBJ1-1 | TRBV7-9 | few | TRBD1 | TGTTCCAGCAGCTTATGGACAGGGTTGAACACTGAAGCTTTCTTT | CSSSLWTGLNTEAFF
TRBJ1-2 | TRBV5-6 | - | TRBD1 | TGTGCCAGCAGCTCGGGACAGGGTTTTGGCTACACCTTC | CASSSGQGFGYTF
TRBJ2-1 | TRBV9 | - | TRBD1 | TGTGCCAGCAGCGCACAGGGGAGCTCCTACAATGAGCAGTTCTTC | CASSAQGSSYNEQFF
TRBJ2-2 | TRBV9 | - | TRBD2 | TGTGCCAGCAGCTCTAGGGGGAGGAGCGGGGGGACCTCGAACACCGGGGAGCTGTTTTTT | CASSSRGRSGGTSNTGELFF
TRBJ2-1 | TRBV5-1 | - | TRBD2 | TGCGCCAGCAGCTTCCTACCGCCCCTGAGGGGTCTAGCGGGGGAGATAAGCTCCTACAATGAGCAGTTCTTC | CASSFLPPLRGLAGEISSYNEQFF
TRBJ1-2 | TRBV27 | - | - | TGTGCCAGCAGTTTATCACAGGGAAACTATGGCTACACCTTC | CASSLSQGNYGYTF
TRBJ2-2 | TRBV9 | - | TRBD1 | TGTGCCAGCAGCTCATCCGGGACAGGGAACACCGGGGAGCTGTTTTTT | CASSSSGTGNTGELFF
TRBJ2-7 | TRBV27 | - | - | TGTGCCAGCAGTTCCTTAGCGGCGGGCTACGAGCAGTACTTC | CASSSLAAGYEQYF
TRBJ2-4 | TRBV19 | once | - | TGTGCCAGTAGTATGGACATATTGAGCATTCAGTACTTC | CASSMDILSIQYF
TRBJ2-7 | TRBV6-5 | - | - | TGTGCCAGCAGTACTAGAGGCGAGCAGTACTTC | CASSTRGEQYF
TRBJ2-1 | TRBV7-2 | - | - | TGTGCCAGCAGCCCCGTTAGCGGACTCAATGAGCAGTTCTTC | CASSPVSGLNEQFF
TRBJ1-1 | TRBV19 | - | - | TGTGCCAGTAGTATTGGGTTCGCGGGGGGGACTGAAGCTTTCTTT | CASSIGFAGGTEAFF
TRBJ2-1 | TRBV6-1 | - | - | TGTGCCAGCAGGCTAGCTAGCTCCTACAATGAGCAGTTCTTC | CASRLASSYNEQFF
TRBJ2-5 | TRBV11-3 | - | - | TGTGCCAGCAGCTCCTACCGAAACAGGGATGGGGAGACCCAGTACTTC | CASSSYRNRDGETQYF
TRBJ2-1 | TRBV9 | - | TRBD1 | TGTGCCAGCAGCGTAGAGGGACAGGGAGGTCAGTCCCATGAGCAGTTCTTC | CASSVEGQGGQSHEQFF
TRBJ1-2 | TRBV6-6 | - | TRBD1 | TGTGCCAGCAGTCGCCTTGGACAGGTCGCTGGCTACACCTTC | CASSRLGQVAGYTF
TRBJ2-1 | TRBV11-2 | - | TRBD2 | TGTGCCAGCAGCTTAACGGGGGGGTACAATGAGCAGTTCTTC | CASSLTGGYNEQFF
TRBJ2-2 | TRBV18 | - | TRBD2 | TGTGCCAGCTCACCACCCCAGACTAGCGGGAGGGGGAACACCGGGGAGCTGTTTTTT | CASSPPQTSGRGNTGELFF
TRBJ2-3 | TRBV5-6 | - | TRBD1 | TGTGCCAGCAGCTTCGGGACAGGGGCAGATACGCAGTATTTT | CASSFGTGADTQYF
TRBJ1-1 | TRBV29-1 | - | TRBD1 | TGCAGCGTTGGCGGTCCCCCAGGGGGATACATAAACACTGAAGCTTTCTTT | CSVGGPPGGYINTEAFF
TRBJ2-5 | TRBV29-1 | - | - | TGCAGGATAAGTAGGGAGGGGGGGACCCAGTACTTC | CRISREGGTQYF
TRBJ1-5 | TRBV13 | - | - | TGTGCCAGCAGCTTTTGGGCCCAGCCCCAGCATTTT | CASSFWAQPQHF
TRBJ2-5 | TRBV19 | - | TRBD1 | TGTGCCAGTAGTATAGTCCTAGGAGACAGGGGGAATCAAGAGACCCAGTACTTC | CASSIVLGDRGNQETQYF
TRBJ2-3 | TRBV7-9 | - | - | TGTGCCAGCAGCCATTTGGAGGGGCTACCGAGTTTTACGCAGTATTTT | CASSHLEGLPSFTQYF
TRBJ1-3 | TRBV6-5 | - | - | TGTGCCAGCAGTTCACCAGGGCTTCCTGGAAACACCATATATTTT | CASSSPGLPGNTIYF
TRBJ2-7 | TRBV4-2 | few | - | TGTGCCAGCAGCCAAGATGAAGGGGAAGCCTACGAGCAGTACTTC | CASSQDEGEAYEQYF
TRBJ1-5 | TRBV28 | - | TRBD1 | TGTGCCAGCAGTGGGACAGGGAATGGTCAGCCCCAGCATTTT | CASSGTGNGQPQHF
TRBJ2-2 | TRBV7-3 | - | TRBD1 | TGTGCCAGCAGCCCGGGACAGCCTATGTCGTACACCGGGGAGCTGTTTTTT | CASSPGQPMSYTGELFF
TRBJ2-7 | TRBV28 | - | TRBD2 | TGTGCCAGCAGTTTAGGGGCGGGAGGCACTGTTGAGCAGTACTTC | CASSLGAGGTVEQYF
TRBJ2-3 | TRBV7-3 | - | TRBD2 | TGTGCCAGCAGCTTAATAGGGGGCTCTAGCGGGAGTCCCACAGATACGCAGTATTTT | CASSLIGGSSGSPTDTQYF
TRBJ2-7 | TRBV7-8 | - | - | TGTGCCAGCAGCTTAGTAGATGGTCCCTACGAGCAGTACTTC | CASSLVDGPYEQYF
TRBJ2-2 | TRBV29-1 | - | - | TGCAGCGTTGATTGTGGATCGGGGACCGGGGAGCTGTTTTTT | CSVDCGSGTGELFF
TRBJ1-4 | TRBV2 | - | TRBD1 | TGTGCCAGCAGTTCGTCAGGGGGGGAAAAACTGTTTTTT | CASSSSGGEKLFF
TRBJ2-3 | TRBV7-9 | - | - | TGTGCCAGCAGCTTACAATCGGGTCACACAGATACGCAGTATTTT | CASSLQSGHTDTQYF
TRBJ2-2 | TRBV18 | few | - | TGTGCCAGCTCAGTTGGGCCGACCGGGGAGCTGTTTTTT | CASSVGPTGELFF
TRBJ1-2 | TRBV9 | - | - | TGTGCCAGCAGCGCCCCCGGGACACAATTGGGTGGCTACACCTTC | CASSAPGTQLGGYTF
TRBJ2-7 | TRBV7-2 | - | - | TGTGCCAGCAGCTTAGATCCCAGCTCCTACGAGCAGTACTTC | CASSLDPSSYEQYF
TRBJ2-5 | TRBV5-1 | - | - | TGCGCCAGCAGCTCGGGGGACCAAGAGACCCAGTACTTC | CASSSGDQETQYF
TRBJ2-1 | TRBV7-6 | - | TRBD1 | TGTGCCAGCAGCGTAAGCAGAGGGACAGGGGGCGAAAAAAGCTCCTACAATGAGCAGTTCTTC | CASSVSRGTGGEKSSYNEQFF
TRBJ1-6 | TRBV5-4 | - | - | TGTGCCAGCAGTTCTGGAGGGCAGAGGAATTCACCCCTCCACTTT | CASSSGGQRNSPLHF
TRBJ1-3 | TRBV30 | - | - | TGTGCCTGGAGTGTACAGGGCAGTTCTAATGCTTTCTCTGGAAACACCATATATTTT | CAWSVQGSSNAFSGNTIYF
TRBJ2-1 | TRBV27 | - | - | TGTGCCAGCAGTTCCCGGGGAGCGGGTAGAAACAATGAGCAGTTCTTC | CASSSRGAGRNNEQFF
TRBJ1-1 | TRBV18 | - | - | TGTGCCAGCTCACCCTCCGTGCAAAACTTGAACACTGAAGCTTTCTTT | CASSPSVQNLNTEAFF
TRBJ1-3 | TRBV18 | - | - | TGTGCCAGCTCGCGAAACAGGGAGTTCGGAAACACCATATATTTT | CASSRNREFGNTIYF
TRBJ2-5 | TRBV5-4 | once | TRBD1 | TGTGCCAGCAGCACGGGACAGGTCTTAGAGACCCAGTACTTC | CASSTGQVLETQYF
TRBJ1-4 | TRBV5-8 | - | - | TGTGCCAGCAGCTTAGAATCGCCGGGAGTTGAAAAACTGTTTTTT | CASSLESPGVEKLFF
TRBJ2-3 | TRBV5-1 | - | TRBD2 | TGCGCCAGCAGTAGGCCGGGACTAGCGGGGGGACCAGATACGCAGTATTTT | CASSRPGLAGGPDTQYF